One sample yielded the 4 T cell receptor beta chains listed below, sequenced in a study of T-cell reconstitution after alpha-beta-depleted transplantation in children. Unique molecular identifiers were built into the TCRbeta library. MiXCR, applied by TCRdb to the PCR reads, yields one record per CDR3 protein. The table lists over 400,000 distinct CDR3 sequences, approximately 12% of them singletons, with approximately 5.4% in the top ten. Specimen: PBMCs from the stem cell graft donor, collected from the stem cell graft. The receptor source for this set is a human donor who donated a stem cell graft to a child with combined immunodeficiency.

In its sample, this clonotype was seen many times. The CDR3 nucleotides are TGTGCCAGCAGCGTAGATCCAAAGGCGTCCTACAATGAGCAGTTCTTC. The encoded protein is CASSVDPKASYNEQFF. This chain links TRBV9 with TRBJ2-1; D uncertain. CDR3 size: 16 residues. Deletions cut 0 bases from V and 1 base from J, with 11 bases between. The germline V gene encodes CDR1 SGDLS and CDR2 YYNGEE. The variable domain in full, completed from reference TRBV9 and TRBJ2-1, reads DSGVTQTPKHLITATGQRVTLRCSPRSGDLSVYWYQQSLDQGLQFLIQYYNGEERAKGNILERFSAQQFPDLHSELNLSSLELGDSALYFCASSVDPKASYNEQFFGPGTRLTVL.

This clonotype has more than one count but fewer than ten. V gene TRBV3-1 combines with J gene TRBJ2-1; D may be TRBD2 (6 bases). Trimming took 1 base from V and 9 from J, leaving 13 bases between them. The CDR3 totals 14 residues. Germline V gene data show CDR1 as LGHDT and CDR2 as YNNKEL (reference sequence). The CDR3 loop reads CASSQGGLPAEQFF. The CDR3 DNA is TGTGCCAGCAGCCAAGGGGGACTCCCCGCTGAGCAGTTCTTC.

The chain recombines TRBV12-3 or TRBV12-4 with TRBJ2-3, with D uncertain. V was trimmed by 1 base and J by 6 bases, leaving 14 bases between them. The CDR3 extends over 15 amino acids. The CDR3 spells CASSLGVPLGDTQYF. The CDR3 region has the DNA TGTGCCAGCAGTTTAGGGGTCCCTCTAGGGGATACGCAGTATTTT.

The chain joins TRBV5-1 to TRBJ1-1, with D perhaps matching TRBD1 (6 bases). Germline V gene data show CDR1 as SGHRS and CDR2 as YFSETQ. The V gene lost 3 bases and the J gene lost 0 bases, with 15 bases spanning the gap. This CDR3 comprises 16 residues. The CDR3 here is CASSSLGTTLNTEAFF. DNA of the CDR3: TGCGCCAGCAGCTCGCTGGGGACAACCTTGAACACTGAAGCTTTCTTT. Based on the CDR3 plus reference TRBV5-1 and TRBJ1-1, the full variable domain is KAGVTQTPRYLIKTRGQQVTLSCSPISGHRSVSWYQQTPGQGLQFLFEYFSETQRNKGNFPGRFSGRQFSNSRSEMNVSTLELGDSALYLCASSSLGTTLNTEAFFGQGTRLTVV.